This T cell receptor beta chain stems from a study of cytomegalovirus exposure and HLA in healthy donors. Notes on the study in general: Listed as cytomegalovirus-associated were roughly 180 TCR beta chains.

Germline CDR1 reads SEHNR; CDR2 reads FQNEAQ (reference sequence). There are 10 residues in the CDR3. The sample holds one count of this clone. Its antigen is unidentified. One end of the junction is discordant with germline, which a read error may explain. Researchers ran the PCR with 60 Vbeta and 13 Jbeta primers. Only in-frame clones appear in the TCRdb table, and some are missing; sequencing was by immunoSEQ multiplex PCR. The profile shows around 150,000 clones, about 74% of them singletons. This chain links TRBV7-9 with TRBJ1-1, with D hard to call. The sequencing sample was made of PBMCs. The sequence derives from a man aged 25 to 40 in good health and CMV-seronegative. As DNA, the CDR3 is TGTTCCAGCACGGGCACTGAAGCTTTCTTT. It translates to CSSTGTEAFF.